The 25 T cell receptor beta chains given below trace back to one sample, sequenced in a study of shared T cell receptors in the human thymus. Measured with immunoSEQ multiplex PCR; TCRdb has only the in-frame clones, and not every one. The profile covers 630,000 or so clones, with about 87% appearing a single time and roughly 0.0087% taken by the ten largest. These sequences were also reported in another study, on human thymus T cells.

The sequencing sample was made of thymocytes. Receptor source: a boy less than two years old with a congenital heart defect.

J is TRBJ2-7 and V is TRBV5-6; 8 nucleotides align to TRBD1. CDR3 length equals 16 residues. Losses at the gene ends were 4 bases for V and 7 bases for J; bases not matched to a gene: 16. Germline V gene data show CDR1 as SGHDT and CDR2 as YYEEEE. In DNA form, the CDR3 reads TGTGCCAGCAGCCCAAACCGGGACAGGCCTCTTCAGGAGCAGTACTTC. It specifies CASSPNRDRPLQEQYF.

This clone was seen just once. The CDR3 loop reads CASSQASGNTYNEQFF. CDR3 nucleotides: TGTGCCAGCAGCCAAGCTAGCGGGAACACCTACAATGAGCAGTTCTTC. V is TRBV14 and J is TRBJ2-1; the match to TRBD2 covers 9 bases. This CDR3 has 16 amino acids. CDR1 and CDR2 from the germline V gene are SGHDN and FVKESK. J gave up 2 bases and V 1 base, and 3 bases lay outside the gene matches.

CDR3 amino acids: CASGLSPSGRGVYEQYF. CDR3 DNA sequence: TGTGCTAGTGGTTTGTCCCCTAGCGGGAGGGGGGTGTACGAGCAGTACTTC. The rearrangement uses TRBV12-5 and TRBJ2-7; 12 bases fit TRBD2. Germline V gene data show CDR1 as LGHNT and CDR2 as FRNRAP. V was pared by 2 bases and J by 4 bases, with 9 bases of the junction left unmatched. This CDR3 comprises 17 residues.

The table lists this clone with a few counts. V gene TRBV10-2 combines with J gene TRBJ1-4; TRBD1 is a possible D gene (6 bases). The CDR3 has 13 residues. Germline V gene lookup returns CDR1 WSHSY and CDR2 SAAADI. Trimming cost V 8 bases and J 6 bases, with 13 bases left between them. In DNA form, the CDR3 reads TGCGCCAGCGGGGGCAGGGATTATGAAAAACTGTTTTTT. Amino acids: CASGGRDYEKLFF.

CDR3 in amino acids: CASRLTGFSNQPQHF. CDR3 DNA: TGTGCCAGCAGGCTGACAGGGTTTAGCAATCAGCCCCAGCATTTT. This chain connects TRBV27 to TRBJ1-5; TRBD1 matches 7 bases. CDR1 is MNHEY and CDR2 is SMNVEV in the germline V gene (reference sequence). With V trimmed by 6 bases and J by 0 bases, 5 bases remained unmatched. This CDR3 region has 15 residues.

V gene TRBV6-5 combines with J gene TRBJ1-2; possible D gene TRBD1, 6 bases. Germline V CDR1 and CDR2: MNHEY, SVGAGI. Between the trimmed V and J ends, which lost 5 bases and 7 bases, there was a span of 20 bases. The CDR3 is made up of 15 amino acids. CDR3 DNA sequence: TGTGCCAGCAGTAAATACCGGGACACCTATTCTGGCTACACCTTC. Its protein product is CASSKYRDTYSGYTF.

The genes are TRBV4-3 and TRBJ2-3; 9 bases are shared with TRBD2. The CDR3 loop spans 16 amino acids. Germline V gene sequence: CDR1 LGHNA, CDR2 YSLEER. V was pared by 4 bases and J by 1 base, with 6 bases of the junction left unmatched. In DNA form, the CDR3 reads TGCGCCAGCAGCCTACAGCGGGGGGCGCGCACAGATACGCAGTATTTT. This encodes CASSLQRGARTDTQYF.

This chain uses TRBV12-5 with TRBJ2-5; tentatively, D is TRBD1 (5 bases). The CDR3 is 12 residues long. The germline CDR1 and CDR2 sequences are LGHNT and FRNRAP. Trimming pared 3 bases from V and 4 bases from J, leaving 6 bases between. The CDR3 spells CASGFGAETQYF. DNA of the CDR3: TGTGCTAGTGGTTTTGGGGCAGAGACCCAGTACTTC. The full variable domain, with the rest looked up from reference TRBV12-5 and TRBJ2-5, is DARVTQTPRHKVTEMGQEVTMRCQPILGHNTVFWYRQTMMQGLELLAYFRNRAPLDDSGMPKDRFSAEMPDATLATLKIQPSEPRDSAVYFCASGFGAETQYFGPGTRLLVL.

The chain couples TRBV6-1 to TRBJ2-7; D possibly corresponds to TRBD1 (6 bases). V was cut by 2 bases and J by 3 bases, with 11 bases left in between. CDR1 and CDR2 from the germline V gene are MNHNS and SASEGT. The CDR3 has 14 residues. CDR3 DNA: TGTGCCAGCAGTGAACAGGGGCCCCACTACGAGCAGTACTTC. It encodes CASSEQGPHYEQYF.

This clone was seen a handful of times. V is TRBV27 and J is TRBJ2-3; tentative D call: TRBD2 (6 bases). The CDR3 spans 11 residues. Trimming removed 5 bases at V and 9 bases at J, with 9 bases between. Germline V gives CDR1 MNHEY, CDR2 SMNVEV (reference sequence). CDR3 region: CASSAGRTQYF. CDR3 in DNA: TGTGCCAGCAGTGCAGGGAGGACGCAGTATTTT.

CDR3 nucleotide sequence: TGTGCCAGCACCCCAGGGGACGGAGCCAAAAACATTCAGTACTTC. This encodes CASTPGDGAKNIQYF. The chain has TRBV9 and TRBJ2-4, with a weak D call TRBD1 (6 bases). Germline CDR1 and CDR2: SGDLS and YYNGEE. V was cut by 6 bases and J by 0 bases, with 13 bases left in between. The CDR3 has 15 amino acids.

The chain has TRBV14 and TRBJ2-5; perhaps TRBD1 as D (5 bases). Between the trimmed V and J ends, which lost 1 base and 2 bases, there was a span of 5 bases. CDR1 is SGHDN, CDR2 FVKESK, per germline. There are 13 residues in the CDR3. CDR3 residues: CASSQGQQETQYF. As DNA, the CDR3 is TGTGCCAGCAGCCAAGGACAGCAAGAGACCCAGTACTTC.

The chain recombines TRBV12-5 with TRBJ1-5; D gene unclear. This CDR3 has 15 amino acids. The germline gives CDR1 LGHNT, CDR2 FRNRAP. V was pared by 0 bases and J by 0 bases, with 6 bases between. CDR3: CASGLVSGSNQPQHF. The CDR3 DNA is TGTGCTAGTGGTTTGGTTTCCGGTAGCAATCAGCCCCAGCATTTT.

The rearrangement links TRBV7-9 to TRBJ1-1; D gene ambiguous. V was pared by 4 bases and J by 1 base, with 10 bases between. The CDR3 sequence is 14 residues long. The V gene's germline CDR1 is SEHNR and CDR2 FQNEAQ (reference sequence). The CDR3 region is CASSSSRENTEAFF. Written as DNA, the CDR3 is TGTGCCAGCAGCTCGAGCCGCGAGAACACTGAAGCTTTCTTT. The full variable domain, rest sourced from reference TRBV7-9 and TRBJ1-1, is DTGVSQNPRHKITKRGQNVTFRCDPISEHNRLYWYRQTLGQGPEFLTYFQNEAQLEKSRLLSDRFSAERPKGSFSTLEIQRTEQGDSAMYLCASSSSRENTEAFFGQGTRLTVV.

The chain combines TRBV6-4 with TRBJ2-1, with D possibly TRBD2 on 7 matching bases. The CDR3 spans 15 residues. Trimming removed 5 bases from V and 4 bases from J, with 15 bases in between. Germline V lookup: CDR1 MRHNA, CDR2 SNTAGT. DNA of the CDR3: TGTGCCAGCAGTCTTGGGGGGGCGGATTACAATGAGCAGTTCTTC. Protein: CASSLGGADYNEQFF.

The V and J genes are TRBV28 and TRBJ2-3; 7 nucleotides align to TRBD2. CDR1 and CDR2 from the germline V gene are MDHEN and SYDVKM. CDR3 length: 16 amino acids. Unmatched junction bases numbered 8, after V lost 2 bases and J lost 3 bases. This chain's CDR3 is CASSLLPAGKTDTQYF. The CDR3 DNA sequence: TGTGCCAGCAGTTTACTACCAGCGGGGAAAACAGATACGCAGTATTTT.

J is TRBJ1-2 and V is TRBV4-1; 11 bases are shared with TRBD1. V dropped 0 bases and J dropped 0; count of bases not matched to a gene: 6. There are 18 residues in the CDR3. Germline CDR1 reads MGHRA; CDR2 reads YSYEKL. The CDR3 protein is CASSQDLGQGEPNYGYTF. CDR3 in DNA: TGCGCCAGCAGCCAAGATCTGGGACAGGGGGAACCTAACTATGGCTACACCTTC.

The genes are TRBV28 and TRBJ1-2; 7 bases agree with TRBD1. Germline-derived CDR1 and CDR2 are MDHEN and SYDVKM. This CDR3 comprises 12 residues. V lost 5 bases, J lost 7 bases, and 4 bases stayed unmatched. The CDR3 protein is CASSDRVGGYTF. The CDR3 DNA is TGTGCCAGCAGTGACAGGGTCGGTGGCTACACCTTC.

This clone was counted once. J is TRBJ1-2 and V is TRBV15; D is possibly TRBD1 (5 bases). Between the trimmed V and J ends, which lost 3 bases and 4 bases, there was a span of 9 bases. This CDR3 comprises 13 residues. Germline V gives CDR1 LNHNV, CDR2 YYDKDF (reference sequence). CDR3 in amino acids: CATSSRQPYGYTF. The CDR3 nucleotides are TGTGCCACCAGCAGCCGACAGCCCTATGGCTACACCTTC. The variable domain in full, completed from reference TRBV15 and TRBJ1-2, reads DAMVIQNPRYQVTQFGKPVTLSCSQTLNHNVMYWYQQKSSQAPKLLFHYYDKDFNNEADTPDNFQSRRPNTSFCFLDIRSPGLGDTAMYLCATSSRQPYGYTFGSGTRLTVV.

CDR3 DNA sequence: TGTGCCAGCAGCTTCGCGGGTGCTCCGAACACCGGGGAGCTGTTTTTT. It encodes CASSFAGAPNTGELFF. The V and J genes are TRBV5-4 and TRBJ2-2; D perhaps matches TRBD2 (5 bases). CDR3 length: 16 residues. Per the germline V gene, CDR1 is SGHNT and CDR2 is YYREEE (reference sequence). Between the trimmed V and J ends, which lost 2 bases and 0 bases, there was a span of 11 bases.

V and J are TRBV6-1 and TRBJ2-5, with 10 bases that match TRBD2. This CDR3 has 14 amino acids. CDR1 is MNHNS and CDR2 is SASEGT in the germline V gene. The V and J ends lost 6 bases and 5 bases, in that order; junction bases with no gene match: 6. CDR3 coding DNA: TGTGCCAGCAGCCAGCGGGGGGGCTGGGAGACCCAGTACTTC. This encodes CASSQRGGWETQYF.

V is TRBV10-2 and J is TRBJ2-1; the match to TRBD2 covers 8 bases. Per germline, CDR1 WSHSY and CDR2 SAAADI. This CDR3 has 15 amino acids. Trimming cost V 4 bases and J 6 bases; bases outside gene matches: 8. CDR3 sequence: CASSVSGRGGNEQFF. The CDR3 DNA reads TGCGCCAGCAGTGTGAGCGGGAGAGGGGGCAATGAGCAGTTCTTC.

With regard to this clone: This same CDR3 is encoded by further DNA sequences in the sample. The rearrangement joins TRBV5-6 to TRBJ1-1, with 8 nucleotides matching TRBD1. The CDR3 loop spans 12 amino acids. V dropped 1 base and J dropped 8; count of bases not matched to a gene: 1. CDR1 and CDR2 (germline): SGHDT, YYEEEE. Here the CDR3 DNA reads TGTGCCAGCAGCTTGCGACAGGGGGAAGCTTTCTTT. Translation gives CASSLRQGEAFF.

The rearrangement links TRBV4-2 to TRBJ2-5, with TRBD2 identical over 8 bases. The length of the CDR3 is 16 residues. V shed 2 bases and J 5 bases; nucleotides not matched to a gene: 10. Germline V gives CDR1 LGHNA, CDR2 YNFKEQ. The CDR3 nucleotides are TGTGCCAGCAGCCAAACCCCCGGACTAGCAGTGGAGACCCAGTACTTC. Its protein product is CASSQTPGLAVETQYF.

This clone was counted a single time. This sequence joins TRBV7-3 and TRBJ2-3; D is unresolved. The CDR3 runs to 13 residues. Deletions cut 5 bases from V and 6 bases from J, with 12 bases between. From germline, CDR1 is SGHTA and CDR2 FQGTGA. CDR3 in amino acids: CASSKEKRDTQYF. The CDR3 bases are TGTGCCAGCAGCAAGGAGAAACGCGATACGCAGTATTTT.